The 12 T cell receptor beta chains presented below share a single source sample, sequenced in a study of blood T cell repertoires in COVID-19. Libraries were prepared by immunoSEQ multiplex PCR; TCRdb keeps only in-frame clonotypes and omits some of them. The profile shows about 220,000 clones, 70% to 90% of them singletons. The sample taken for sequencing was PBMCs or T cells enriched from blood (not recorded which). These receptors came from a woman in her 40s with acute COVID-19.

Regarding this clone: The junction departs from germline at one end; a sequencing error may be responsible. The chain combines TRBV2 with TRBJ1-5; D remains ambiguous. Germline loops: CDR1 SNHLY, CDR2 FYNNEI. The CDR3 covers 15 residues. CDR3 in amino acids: CASREASPPGQPQHF. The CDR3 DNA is TGTGCCAGCAGAGAAGCGTCCCCGCCCGGTCAGCCCCAGCATTTT.

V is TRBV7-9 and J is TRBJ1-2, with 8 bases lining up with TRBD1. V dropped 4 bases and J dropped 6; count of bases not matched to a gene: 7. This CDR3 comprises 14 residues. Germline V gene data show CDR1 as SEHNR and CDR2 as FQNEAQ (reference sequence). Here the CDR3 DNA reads TGTGCCAGCAGCTCGTCCGGACAGGGAGATGGCTACACCTTC. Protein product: CASSSSGQGDGYTF. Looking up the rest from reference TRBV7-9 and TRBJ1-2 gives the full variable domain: DTGVSQNPRHKITKRGQNVTFRCDPISEHNRLYWYRQTLGQGPEFLTYFQNEAQLEKSRLLSDRFSAERPKGSFSTLEIQRTEQGDSAMYLCASSSSGQGDGYTFGSGTRLTVV.

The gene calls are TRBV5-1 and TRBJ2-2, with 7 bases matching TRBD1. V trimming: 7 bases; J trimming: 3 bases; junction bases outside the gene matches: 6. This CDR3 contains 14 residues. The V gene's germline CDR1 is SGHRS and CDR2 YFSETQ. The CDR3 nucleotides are TGCGCCAGCGTGGGACAGATTCACACCGGGGAGCTGTTTTTT. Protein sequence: CASVGQIHTGELFF.

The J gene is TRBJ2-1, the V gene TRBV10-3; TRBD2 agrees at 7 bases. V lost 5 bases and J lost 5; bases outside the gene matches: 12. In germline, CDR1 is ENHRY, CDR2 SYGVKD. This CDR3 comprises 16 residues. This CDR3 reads CAISRRGGGLDNEQFF. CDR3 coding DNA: TGTGCCATCAGTCGGAGGGGCGGGGGATTGGACAATGAGCAGTTCTTC.

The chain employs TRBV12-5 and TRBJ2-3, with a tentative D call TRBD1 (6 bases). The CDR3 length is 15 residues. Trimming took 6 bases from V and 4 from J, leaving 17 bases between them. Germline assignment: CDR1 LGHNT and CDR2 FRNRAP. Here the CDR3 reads CASGLGTGSADTQYF. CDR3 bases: TGTGCTAGTGGCCTGGGAACAGGGAGCGCAGATACGCAGTATTTT.

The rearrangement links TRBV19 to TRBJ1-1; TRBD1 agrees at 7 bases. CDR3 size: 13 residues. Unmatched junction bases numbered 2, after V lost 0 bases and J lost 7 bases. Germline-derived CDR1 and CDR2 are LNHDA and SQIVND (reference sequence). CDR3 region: CASSIDRQGEAFF. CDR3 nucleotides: TGTGCCAGTAGTATAGATCGACAGGGTGAAGCTTTCTTT.

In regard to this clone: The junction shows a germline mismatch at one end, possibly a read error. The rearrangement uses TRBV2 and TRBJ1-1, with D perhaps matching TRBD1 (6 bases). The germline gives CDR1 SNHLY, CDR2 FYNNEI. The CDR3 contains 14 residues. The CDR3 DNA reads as TGTGCCAGCATTGAACAGGGTCAATACACTGAAGCTTTCTTT. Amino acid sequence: CASIEQGQYTEAFF.

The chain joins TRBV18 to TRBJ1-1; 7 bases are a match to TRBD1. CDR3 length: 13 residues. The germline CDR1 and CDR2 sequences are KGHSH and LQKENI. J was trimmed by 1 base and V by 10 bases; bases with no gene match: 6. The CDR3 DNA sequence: TGTGCCACCAGGAGGGACAGGAACACTGAAGCTTTCTTT. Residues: CATRRDRNTEAFF.

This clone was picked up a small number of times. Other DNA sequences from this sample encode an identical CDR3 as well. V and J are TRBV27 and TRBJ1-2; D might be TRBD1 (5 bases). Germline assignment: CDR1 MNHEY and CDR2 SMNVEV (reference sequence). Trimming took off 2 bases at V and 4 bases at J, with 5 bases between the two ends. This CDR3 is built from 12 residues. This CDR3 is CASSLQGYGYTF. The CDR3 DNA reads TGTGCCAGCAGTTTACAGGGCTATGGCTACACCTTC.

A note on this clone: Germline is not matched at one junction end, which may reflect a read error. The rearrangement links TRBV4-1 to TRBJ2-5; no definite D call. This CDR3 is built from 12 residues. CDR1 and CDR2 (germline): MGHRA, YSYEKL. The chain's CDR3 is CASSQDQATQYF. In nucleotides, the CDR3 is TGCGCCAGCAGCCAAGATCAAGCGACCCAGTACTTC.

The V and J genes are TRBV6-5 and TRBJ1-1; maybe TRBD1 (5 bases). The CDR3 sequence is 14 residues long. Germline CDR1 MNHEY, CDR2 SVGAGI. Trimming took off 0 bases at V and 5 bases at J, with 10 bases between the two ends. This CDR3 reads CASSYSLGVTEAFF. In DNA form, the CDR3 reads TGTGCCAGCAGTTACTCGTTAGGGGTTACTGAAGCTTTCTTT.

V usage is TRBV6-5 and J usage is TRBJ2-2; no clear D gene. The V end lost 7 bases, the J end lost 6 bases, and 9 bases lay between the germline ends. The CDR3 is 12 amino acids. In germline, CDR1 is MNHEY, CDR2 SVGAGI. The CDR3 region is CASKLMAGELFF. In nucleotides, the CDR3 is TGTGCCAGCAAACTAATGGCCGGGGAGCTGTTTTTT.